At least ten counts were recorded for the clone carrying this T cell receptor beta chain. Its target is unknown. TCRdb keeps only in-frame clones here, not all; method: immunoSEQ multiplex PCR. The sample holds about 14,000 clones, and no clone turns up only once. These data originate in a study of T cells after posttransplantation cyclophosphamide. Study observations and caveats: Later blood repertoires were often dominated by clones from the donor CD8+ memory compartment.

Treatment was busulfan-fludarabine conditioning, a marrow graft, and cyclophosphamide on days +3 and +4. The TCR originated in a female patient in her 40s who received an allogeneic stem cell transplant from a related donor, was CMV-positive, and had no GVHD. The graft donor may be the source of some T cells. The material was PBMCs, obtained more than 950 days after allogeneic stem cell transplant with posttransplant cyclophosphamide.

The chain's CDR3 is CASSLTDEPTGELFF. The CDR3 DNA is TGTGCCAGCAGCTTGACAGATGAACCCACCGGGGAGCTGTTTTTT. The chain joins TRBV7-9 to TRBJ2-2; a weak D match, TRBD1 (5 bases). CDR1 is SEHNR and CDR2 is FQNEAQ in the germline V gene (reference sequence). This CDR3 region has 15 residues. The ends were cut back, 3 bases at V and 4 bases at J, with 12 bases in the middle.